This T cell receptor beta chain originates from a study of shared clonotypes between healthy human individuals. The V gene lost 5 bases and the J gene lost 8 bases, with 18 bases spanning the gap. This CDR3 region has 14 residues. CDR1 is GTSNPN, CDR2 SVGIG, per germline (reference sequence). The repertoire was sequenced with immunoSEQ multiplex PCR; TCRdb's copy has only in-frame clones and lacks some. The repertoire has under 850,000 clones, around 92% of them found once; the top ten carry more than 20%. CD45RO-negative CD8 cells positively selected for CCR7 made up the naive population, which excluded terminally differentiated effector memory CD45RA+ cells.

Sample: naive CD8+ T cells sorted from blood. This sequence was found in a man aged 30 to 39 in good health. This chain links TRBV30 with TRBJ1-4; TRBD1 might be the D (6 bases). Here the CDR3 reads CAWDPTGSLEKLFF. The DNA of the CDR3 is TGTGCCTGGGACCCTACAGGGTCGTTAGAAAAACTGTTTTTT. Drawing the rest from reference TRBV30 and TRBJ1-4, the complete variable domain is SQTIHQWPATLVQPVGSPLSLECTVEGTSNPNLYWYRQAAGRGLQLLFYSVGIGQISSEVPQNLSASRPQDRQFILSSKKLLLSDSGFYLCAWDPTGSLEKLFFGSGTQLSVL.